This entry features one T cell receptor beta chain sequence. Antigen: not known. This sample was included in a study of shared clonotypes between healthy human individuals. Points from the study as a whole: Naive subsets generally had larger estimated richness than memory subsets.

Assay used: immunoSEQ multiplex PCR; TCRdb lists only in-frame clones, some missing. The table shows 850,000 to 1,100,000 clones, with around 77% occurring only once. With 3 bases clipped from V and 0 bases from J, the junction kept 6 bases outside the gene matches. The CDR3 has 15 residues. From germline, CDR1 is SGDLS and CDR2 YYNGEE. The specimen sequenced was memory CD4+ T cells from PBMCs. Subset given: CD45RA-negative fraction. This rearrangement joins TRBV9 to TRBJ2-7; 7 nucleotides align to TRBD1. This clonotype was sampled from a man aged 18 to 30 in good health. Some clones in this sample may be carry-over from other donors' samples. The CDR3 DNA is TGTGCCAGCAGCGCCGGGACAGCCGGCTCCTACGAGCAGTACTTC. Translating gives CASSAGTAGSYEQYF.